This is a list of T cell receptor beta chains from one sample in a study of identical twins. TCRdb re-called the 5' RACE reads through MiXCR, storing one row per CDR3 protein. The repertoire holds about 690,000 distinct CDR3 sequences, 5.5% to 7.5% seen once, with roughly 1.8% in the top ten. The sequenced material came from naive T cells sorted from blood. These receptors all come from a man aged 18 to 29 in good health. Each CDR3 is given with its conserved first and last residue. D genes are given only for firm matches. Part of the rows lack a size; the others show once, few, many or a class for expanded clones.

clone size: many; D gene: NA; J gene: TRBJ2-1; V gene: TRBV12-3/TRBV12-4; CDR3 DNA: TGTGCCAGCAGTCGCACACGGGGCGGATACAATGAGCAGTTCTTC; CDR3 protein: CASSRTRGGYNEQFF
clone size: few; D gene: NA; J gene: TRBJ2-7; V gene: TRBV6-2/TRBV6-3; CDR3 DNA: TGTGCCAGCAGTTTGGCTTTAACCTACAGGGATGTCCCCACCTACGAGCAGTACTTC; CDR3 protein: CASSLALTYRDVPTYEQYF
clone size: NA; D gene: NA; J gene: TRBJ1-5; V gene: TRBV6-1; CDR3 DNA: TGTGCCAGCAGTGAACGGAACAGCCGAGATCAGCCCCAGCATTTT; CDR3 protein: CASSERNSRDQPQHF
clone size: many; D gene: NA; J gene: TRBJ2-5; V gene: TRBV6-5; CDR3 DNA: TGTGCCAGCAGTTATAGAGAGACCCAGTACTTC; CDR3 protein: CASSYRETQYF
clone size: NA; D gene: NA; J gene: TRBJ2-5; V gene: TRBV5-1; CDR3 DNA: TGCGCCAGCAGCTTGCCGGGTCCCCAAGAGACCCGGTACTTC; CDR3 protein: CASSLPGPQETRYF
clone size: many; D gene: TRBD2; J gene: TRBJ2-3; V gene: TRBV28; CDR3 DNA: TGTGCCAGCAGTCCAGGTGTAGGGACTAGCGGGAGGGAAGATACGCAGTATTTT; CDR3 protein: CASSPGVGTSGREDTQYF
clone size: NA; D gene: TRBD2; J gene: TRBJ2-1; V gene: TRBV2; CDR3 DNA: TGTGCCACCTCAAGACTAGCGGGAGACCGTGAGCAGTTCTTC; CDR3 protein: CATSRLAGDREQFF
clone size: few; D gene: TRBD1; J gene: TRBJ2-5; V gene: TRBV5-1; CDR3 DNA: TGCGCCAGCAGCTTAAGGGGGCGTGAAGAGACCCAGTACTTC; CDR3 protein: CASSLRGREETQYF
clone size: many; D gene: TRBD1; J gene: TRBJ1-1; V gene: TRBV10-3; CDR3 DNA: TGTGCCACCTGGGACAGGCTGAACACTGAAGCTTTCTTT; CDR3 protein: CATWDRLNTEAFF
clone size: many; D gene: NA; J gene: TRBJ2-1; V gene: TRBV9; CDR3 DNA: TGTGCCAGCAGCGCCCCTCTCGCAGGGGTCTCTGGGTCGAGCTCCTACAATGAGCAGTTCTTC; CDR3 protein: CASSAPLAGVSGSSSYNEQFF
clone size: NA; D gene: NA; J gene: TRBJ1-6; V gene: TRBV3-1; CDR3 DNA: TGTGCCAGTCACGCCGGCGGGGCGAGGGCACCCCTCCACTTT; CDR3 protein: CASHAGGARAPLHF
clone size: NA; D gene: NA; J gene: TRBJ1-2; V gene: TRBV15; CDR3 DNA: TGTGCCACCAGCAGTATCCCCCGGGACCATAACTATGGCTACACCTTC; CDR3 protein: CATSSIPRDHNYGYTF
clone size: many; D gene: TRBD1; J gene: TRBJ2-1; V gene: TRBV10-3; CDR3 DNA: TGTGCCATACAGAGGAACCGGGACAGCCACAATGAGCAGTTCTTC; CDR3 protein: CAIQRNRDSHNEQFF
clone size: NA; D gene: TRBD2; J gene: TRBJ2-5; V gene: TRBV2; CDR3 DNA: TGTGCCAGCAGTGAAGGGCTAGCGGGAGGCCGAAGAGAGACCCAGTACTTC; CDR3 protein: CASSEGLAGGRRETQYF
clone size: many; D gene: NA; J gene: TRBJ1-1; V gene: TRBV6-6; CDR3 DNA: TGTGCCACCTCCGGGGGATCCACTGAAGCTTTCTTT; CDR3 protein: CATSGGSTEAFF
clone size: NA; D gene: NA; J gene: TRBJ2-1; V gene: TRBV4-1; CDR3 DNA: TGCGCCAGCAGACGCGACGCGGGCTACACTGAGCAGTTCTTC; CDR3 protein: CASRRDAGYTEQFF
clone size: many; D gene: TRBD1; J gene: TRBJ1-1; V gene: TRBV6-1; CDR3 DNA: TGTGCCAGCAGTGCTTTCGGGGACAGTTTAAAGACTGAAGCTTTCTTT; CDR3 protein: CASSAFGDSLKTEAFF
clone size: NA; D gene: NA; J gene: TRBJ2-5; V gene: TRBV5-1; CDR3 DNA: TGCGCCAGCAGCTTGTGGAACAGGGAAGAGACCCAGTACTTC; CDR3 protein: CASSLWNREETQYF
clone size: NA; D gene: TRBD1; J gene: TRBJ1-4; V gene: TRBV6-5; CDR3 DNA: TGTGCCAGCAGTTACTTGGGACAGCAAAGGGGTGAAAAACTGTTTTTT; CDR3 protein: CASSYLGQQRGEKLFF
clone size: NA; D gene: TRBD2; J gene: TRBJ2-3; V gene: TRBV3-1; CDR3 DNA: TGTGCCAGCAGCCCGACTAGCTCCGTAGATACGCAGTATTTT; CDR3 protein: CASSPTSSVDTQYF
clone size: many; D gene: NA; J gene: TRBJ2-3; V gene: TRBV7-2; CDR3 DNA: TGTGCCAGCAGCTTAGCGGGCGGGTTAGATACGCAGTATTTT; CDR3 protein: CASSLAGGLDTQYF
clone size: NA; D gene: TRBD1; J gene: TRBJ2-5; V gene: TRBV6-1; CDR3 DNA: TGTGCCAGCAGTGGATACAGGGGGCAACGTCAAGAGACCCAGTACTTC; CDR3 protein: CASSGYRGQRQETQYF
clone size: many; D gene: TRBD2; J gene: TRBJ2-7; V gene: TRBV20-1; CDR3 DNA: TGCAGTGCTAGCGAAGGGGGGACTAGTCGGTACGAGCAGTACTTC; CDR3 protein: CSASEGGTSRYEQYF
clone size: few; D gene: NA; J gene: TRBJ1-3; V gene: TRBV3-1; CDR3 DNA: TGTGCCAGCAGCCAAGAGATGGGCGTCTCTGGAAACACCATATATTTT; CDR3 protein: CASSQEMGVSGNTIYF
clone size: NA; D gene: NA; J gene: TRBJ2-5; V gene: TRBV7-2; CDR3 DNA: TGTGCCAGCAGCCCCGTAGACCAGTCGGTTTGGGAGACCCAGTACTTC; CDR3 protein: CASSPVDQSVWETQYF
clone size: many; D gene: NA; J gene: TRBJ2-5; V gene: TRBV6-5; CDR3 DNA: TGTGCCAGCAGTTCCGGCCGCCGGGAGACCCAGTACTTC; CDR3 protein: CASSSGRRETQYF
clone size: many; D gene: TRBD1; J gene: TRBJ2-7; V gene: TRBV27; CDR3 DNA: TGTGCCAGCAGTCCAACGGGACAGTCCTACGAGCAGTACTTC; CDR3 protein: CASSPTGQSYEQYF
clone size: many; D gene: NA; J gene: TRBJ2-1; V gene: TRBV10-3; CDR3 DNA: TGTGCCATCAGTGAGTCGCCGGGAGCTAATGAGCAGTTCTTC; CDR3 protein: CAISESPGANEQFF
clone size: once; D gene: NA; J gene: TRBJ2-2; V gene: TRBV18; CDR3 DNA: TGTGCCAGCTCACCACAGGCTGCAGGAACAGGGTTATCCGGGGAGCTGTTTTTT; CDR3 protein: CASSPQAAGTGLSGELFF
clone size: few; D gene: TRBD2; J gene: TRBJ2-7; V gene: TRBV13; CDR3 DNA: TGTGCCAGCAGCTTAGGCACCGCGGGAGGGTCCTACGAGCAGTACTTC; CDR3 protein: CASSLGTAGGSYEQYF
clone size: many; D gene: NA; J gene: TRBJ1-1; V gene: TRBV29-1; CDR3 DNA: TGCAGCGTGATGACAGGGAACACTGAAGCTTTCTTT; CDR3 protein: CSVMTGNTEAFF
clone size: NA; D gene: TRBD2; J gene: TRBJ2-7; V gene: TRBV11-2; CDR3 DNA: TGTGCCAGCAGCTCAAAGAGCCGGCGGGGACTAGTAAGTAGCGAGCAGTACTTC; CDR3 protein: CASSSKSRRGLVSSEQYF
clone size: NA; D gene: TRBD2; J gene: TRBJ2-1; V gene: TRBV4-2; CDR3 DNA: TGTGCCAGCAGCCAAGGGGGAGGCGGGAGGGGTTACAATGAGCAGTTCTTC; CDR3 protein: CASSQGGGGRGYNEQFF
clone size: NA; D gene: NA; J gene: TRBJ2-1; V gene: TRBV2; CDR3 DNA: TGTGCCAGCAGTGGGCAGGATTTCTACAATGAGCAGTTCTTC; CDR3 protein: CASSGQDFYNEQFF
clone size: many; D gene: NA; J gene: TRBJ1-1; V gene: TRBV2; CDR3 DNA: TGTGCCAGCACAAAGTTTGGGGGGAGAATGAACACTGAAGCTTTCTTT; CDR3 protein: CASTKFGGRMNTEAFF
clone size: many; D gene: NA; J gene: TRBJ1-1; V gene: TRBV6-4; CDR3 DNA: TGTGCCAGCAGTGCCAGCTTGAACACTGAAGCTTTCTTT; CDR3 protein: CASSASLNTEAFF
clone size: many; D gene: TRBD2; J gene: TRBJ2-5; V gene: TRBV20-1; CDR3 DNA: TGCAGTGCTACGGGACTATCGGAGACCCAGTACTTC; CDR3 protein: CSATGLSETQYF
clone size: NA; D gene: NA; J gene: TRBJ2-5; V gene: TRBV19; CDR3 DNA: TGTGCCAGTAGTATAGGAGTTTGGGAGACCCAGTACTTC; CDR3 protein: CASSIGVWETQYF
clone size: many; D gene: NA; J gene: TRBJ1-1; V gene: TRBV12-3/TRBV12-4; CDR3 DNA: TGTGCCAGCAGACTGGAGGGGACTGAAGCTTTCTTT; CDR3 protein: CASRLEGTEAFF
clone size: many; D gene: NA; J gene: TRBJ1-1; V gene: TRBV5-6; CDR3 DNA: TGTGCCAGCAGCCATCTCAGGGAGAACACTGAAGCTTTCTTT; CDR3 protein: CASSHLRENTEAFF
clone size: many; D gene: TRBD1; J gene: TRBJ2-5; V gene: TRBV28; CDR3 DNA: TGTGCCAGCGGACCCCGGGGACAGGGAGTAGAGACCCAGTACTTC; CDR3 protein: CASGPRGQGVETQYF
clone size: NA; D gene: TRBD2; J gene: TRBJ2-3; V gene: TRBV20-1; CDR3 DNA: TGCAGTGCTAAACCGGGAGGCCGGCCAGATACGCAGTATTTT; CDR3 protein: CSAKPGGRPDTQYF
clone size: many; D gene: NA; J gene: TRBJ2-2; V gene: TRBV20-1; CDR3 DNA: TGCAGTGCTAGAGGCACGATAGGAGCCGGGGAGCTGTTTTTT; CDR3 protein: CSARGTIGAGELFF
clone size: many; D gene: NA; J gene: TRBJ2-7; V gene: TRBV27; CDR3 DNA: TGTGCCAGCAGTTTACACGGGACCTCCTACGAGCAGTACTTC; CDR3 protein: CASSLHGTSYEQYF
clone size: many; D gene: NA; J gene: TRBJ2-6; V gene: TRBV5-5; CDR3 DNA: TGTGCCAGCAGCTTGGGAACTCTGGGGGCCAACGTCCTGACTTTC; CDR3 protein: CASSLGTLGANVLTF
clone size: few; D gene: NA; J gene: TRBJ2-3; V gene: TRBV28; CDR3 DNA: TGTGCCAGCAGTCCCTCGGTAGAATCCACAGATACGCAGTATTTT; CDR3 protein: CASSPSVESTDTQYF
clone size: many; D gene: TRBD2; J gene: TRBJ2-1; V gene: TRBV4-3; CDR3 DNA: TGCGCCAGCAGCCTCCACGGGGAGGGCCCCGCTGAGCAGTTCTTC; CDR3 protein: CASSLHGEGPAEQFF
clone size: many; D gene: NA; J gene: TRBJ1-6; V gene: TRBV6-5; CDR3 DNA: TGTGCCAGCAGTTACAGGAGCTCCTATAATTCACCCCTCCACTTT; CDR3 protein: CASSYRSSYNSPLHF